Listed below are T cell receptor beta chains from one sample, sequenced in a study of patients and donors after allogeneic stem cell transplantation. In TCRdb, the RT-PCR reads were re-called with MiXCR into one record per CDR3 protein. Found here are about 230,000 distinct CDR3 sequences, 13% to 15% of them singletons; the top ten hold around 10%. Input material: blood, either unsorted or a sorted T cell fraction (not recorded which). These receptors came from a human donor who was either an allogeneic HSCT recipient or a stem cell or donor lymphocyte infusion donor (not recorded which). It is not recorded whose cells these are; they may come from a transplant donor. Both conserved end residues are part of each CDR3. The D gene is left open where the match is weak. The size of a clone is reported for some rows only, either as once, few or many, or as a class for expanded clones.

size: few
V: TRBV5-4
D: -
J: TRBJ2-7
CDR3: CASSLAGSPTAQYF
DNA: TGTGCCAGCAGCTTGGCCGGTTCCCCCACAGCACAGTACTTC

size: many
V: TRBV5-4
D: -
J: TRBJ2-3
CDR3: CASSFGQSTDTQYF
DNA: TGTGCCAGCAGCTTCGGACAGAGCACAGATACGCAGTATTTT

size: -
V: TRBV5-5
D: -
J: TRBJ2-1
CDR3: CASSPRPYNEQFF
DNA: TGTGCCAGCAGCCCACGGCCCTACAATGAGCAGTTCTTC

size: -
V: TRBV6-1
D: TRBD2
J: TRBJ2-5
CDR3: CASSPGTSGRVGQETQYF
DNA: TGTGCCAGCAGTCCCGGGACTAGCGGGAGGGTTGGACAAGAGACCCAGTACTTC

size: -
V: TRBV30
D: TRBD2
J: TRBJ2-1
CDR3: CAWSVRALSGRDNEQFF
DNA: TGTGCCTGGAGTGTACGAGCTCTTAGCGGGAGGGACAATGAGCAGTTCTTC

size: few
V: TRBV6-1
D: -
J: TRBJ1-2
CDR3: CATGQGIRKGYTF
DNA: TGTGCCACCGGCCAGGGGATACGGAAAGGCTACACCTTC

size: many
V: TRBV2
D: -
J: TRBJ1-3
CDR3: CASSVGLTGNTIYF
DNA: TGTGCCAGCAGTGTAGGTCTGACTGGAAACACCATATATTTT

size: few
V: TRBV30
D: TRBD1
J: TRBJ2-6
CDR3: CAWRRDRAGANVLTF
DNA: TGTGCCTGGAGGAGAGACAGGGCTGGGGCCAACGTCCTGACTTTC

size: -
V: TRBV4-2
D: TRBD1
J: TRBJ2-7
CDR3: CASSKGQGGEQYF
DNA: TGTGCCAGCAGCAAGGGACAGGGTGGCGAGCAGTACTTC

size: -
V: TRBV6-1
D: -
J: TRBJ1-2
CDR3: CASTAGSRNGYTF
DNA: TGTGCCAGCACCGCAGGGTCTCGGAATGGCTACACCTTC

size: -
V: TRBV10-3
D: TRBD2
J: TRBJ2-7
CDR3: CAIKGLENYEQYF
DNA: TGTGCCATCAAGGGACTAGAAAACTACGAGCAGTACTTC

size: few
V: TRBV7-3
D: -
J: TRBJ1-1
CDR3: CASSLWGQTGNTEAFF
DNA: TGTGCCAGCAGCTTATGGGGGCAGACAGGGAACACTGAAGCTTTCTTT

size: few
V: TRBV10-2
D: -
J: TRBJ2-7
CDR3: CASREQGRSYEQYF
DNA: TGCGCCAGCAGAGAACAGGGTCGCTCCTACGAGCAGTACTTC

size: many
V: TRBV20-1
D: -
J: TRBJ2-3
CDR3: CSAPWDSPAGPDTQYF
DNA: TGCAGTGCCCCCTGGGACTCCCCGGCGGGCCCAGATACGCAGTATTTT

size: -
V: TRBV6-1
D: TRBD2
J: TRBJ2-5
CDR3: CATIPTGEGKETQYF
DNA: TGTGCCACCATCCCGACGGGGGAGGGGAAAGAGACCCAGTACTTC

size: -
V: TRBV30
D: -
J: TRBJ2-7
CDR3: CAWSVGGATPYEQYF
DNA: TGTGCCTGGAGTGTGGGGGGCGCTACCCCCTACGAGCAGTACTTC

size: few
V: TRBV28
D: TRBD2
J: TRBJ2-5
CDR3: CASSFGLAGAQETQYF
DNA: TGTGCCAGCAGTTTCGGACTAGCGGGAGCCCAAGAGACCCAGTACTTC

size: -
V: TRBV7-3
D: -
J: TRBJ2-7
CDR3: CASSLDPGGYEQYF
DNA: TGTGCCAGCAGCTTGGACCCCGGGGGCTACGAGCAGTACTTC

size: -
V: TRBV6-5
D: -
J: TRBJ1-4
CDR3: CASSSNIQGYFIRNEKLFF
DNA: TGTGCCAGCAGTTCGAACATACAGGGTTACTTTATTCGGAATGAAAAACTGTTTTTT

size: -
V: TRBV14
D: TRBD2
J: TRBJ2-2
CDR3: CASSQASGRRNTGELFF
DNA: TGTGCCAGCAGCCAAGCTAGCGGGAGACGAAACACCGGGGAGCTGTTTTTT

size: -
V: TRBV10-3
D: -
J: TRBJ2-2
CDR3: CATTARDTGELFFF
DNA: -

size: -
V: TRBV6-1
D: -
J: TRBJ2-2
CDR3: CASSDELALNAGELFF
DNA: TGTGCCAGCAGTGATGAATTAGCCCTGAACGCCGGGGAGCTGTTTTTT

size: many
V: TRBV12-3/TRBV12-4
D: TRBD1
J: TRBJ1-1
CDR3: CASITQGFRTEAFF
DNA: TGTGCCAGCATCACACAGGGGTTTCGGACTGAAGCTTTCTTT

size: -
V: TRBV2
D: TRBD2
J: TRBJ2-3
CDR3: CASSRLAGGVDTQYF
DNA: TGTGCCAGCAGTCGACTAGCGGGAGGGGTAGATACGCAGTATTTT

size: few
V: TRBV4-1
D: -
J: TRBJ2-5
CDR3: CASSQDFGAAETQYF
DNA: TGCGCCAGCAGCCAAGATTTTGGTGCGGCAGAGACCCAGTACTTC

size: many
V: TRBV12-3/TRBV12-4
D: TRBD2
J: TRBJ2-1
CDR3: CASSKPGLAGVAYNEQFF
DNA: TGTGCCAGCAGCAAACCGGGACTAGCGGGTGTGGCCTACAATGAGCAGTTCTTC

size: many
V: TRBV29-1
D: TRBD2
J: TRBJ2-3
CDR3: CSVRGEGPDTQYF
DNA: TGCAGCGTTCGCGGGGAGGGGCCAGATACGCAGTATTTT

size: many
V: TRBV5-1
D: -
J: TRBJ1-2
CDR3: CASSLPGEGGYGYTF
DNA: TGCGCCAGCAGCTTGCCTGGGGAAGGAGGCTATGGCTACACCTTC

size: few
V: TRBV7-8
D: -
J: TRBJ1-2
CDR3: CASSEQGGNYGYTF
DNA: TGTGCCAGCAGCGAACAGGGAGGGAACTATGGCTACACCTTC

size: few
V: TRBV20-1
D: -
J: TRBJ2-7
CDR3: CSANDRGGSSYEQYF
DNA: TGCAGTGCCAACGACAGGGGAGGGAGCTCCTACGAGCAGTACTTC

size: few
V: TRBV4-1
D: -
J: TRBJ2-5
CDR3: CASSRIGTVQETQYF
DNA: TGCGCCAGCAGCCGAATCGGGACTGTCCAAGAGACCCAGTACTTC

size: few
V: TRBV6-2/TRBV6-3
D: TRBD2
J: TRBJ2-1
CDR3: CASSYSLTSGSGNEQFF
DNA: TGTGCCAGCAGTTACTCCCTCACTAGCGGGTCGGGCAATGAGCAGTTCTTC

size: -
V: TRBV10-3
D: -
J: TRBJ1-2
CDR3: CPINNRDPANYGYTF
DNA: TGTCCCATAAACAACCGGGATCCAGCTAACTATGGCTACACCTTC

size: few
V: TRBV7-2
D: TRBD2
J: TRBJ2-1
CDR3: CASSPKRAGGPSGEQFF
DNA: TGTGCCAGCAGCCCCAAGAGGGCGGGAGGGCCCTCAGGTGAGCAGTTCTTC

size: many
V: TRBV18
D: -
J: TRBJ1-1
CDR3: CASSSLGTEAFF
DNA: TGTGCCAGCTCCTCGTTGGGCACTGAAGCTTTCTTT

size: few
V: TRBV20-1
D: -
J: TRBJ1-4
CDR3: CSGTRGIYEKLFF
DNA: TGCAGTGGTACTCGGGGAATCTATGAAAAACTGTTTTTT

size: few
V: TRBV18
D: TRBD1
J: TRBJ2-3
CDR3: CASSPSGTGPSDTQYF
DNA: TGTGCCAGCTCACCATCGGGGACAGGGCCATCAGATACGCAGTATTTT

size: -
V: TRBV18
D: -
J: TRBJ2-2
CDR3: CASSPPSGVRTGELFF
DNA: TGTGCCAGCTCACCACCTTCCGGGGTTAGGACCGGGGAGCTGTTTTTT